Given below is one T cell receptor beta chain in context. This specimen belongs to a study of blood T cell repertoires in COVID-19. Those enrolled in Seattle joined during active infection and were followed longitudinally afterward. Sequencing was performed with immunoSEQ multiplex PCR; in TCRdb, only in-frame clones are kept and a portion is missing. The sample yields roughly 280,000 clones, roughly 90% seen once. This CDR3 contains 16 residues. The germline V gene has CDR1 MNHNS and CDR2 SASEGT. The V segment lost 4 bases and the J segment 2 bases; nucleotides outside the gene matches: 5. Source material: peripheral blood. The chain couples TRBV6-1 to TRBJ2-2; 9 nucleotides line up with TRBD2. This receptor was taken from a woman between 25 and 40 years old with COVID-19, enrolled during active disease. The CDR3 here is CASSALAGLNTGELFF. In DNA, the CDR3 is TGTGCCAGCAGTGCCCTAGCGGGATTAAACACCGGGGAGCTGTTTTTT.